A selection of T cell receptor beta chains follows, all from one sample in a study of identical twins. TCRdb used MiXCR to reprocess the 5' RACE reads, holding one entry per CDR3 protein. The sample lists about 920,000 distinct CDR3 sequences, 9% to 15% occurring once. The same sample was also used in a study of yellow fever vaccine responses in identical twins.

Material: PBMCs. These receptors were collected from a woman aged 18 to 35 in good health. Both conserved end residues are part of each CDR3. D genes are given only for firm matches. Not every row has a clone size; where given, it reads once, few, many or a size class.

V gene	D gene	clone size	J gene	CDR3 protein	CDR3 DNA
TRBV29-1	TRBD1	many	TRBJ2-7	CSGRTGYEQYF	TGCAGCGGGCGGACAGGGTACGAGCAGTACTTC
TRBV20-1	NA	NA	TRBJ1-5	CSARDGLGNQPQHF	TGCAGTGCTAGAGATGGACTGGGTAATCAGCCCCAGCATTTT
TRBV2	NA	NA	TRBJ2-2	CASRADSTNTGELFF	TGTGCCAGCAGGGCGGACAGCACGAACACCGGGGAGCTGTTTTTT
TRBV4-1	NA	many	TRBJ2-4	CASGRGVLNIQYF	TGCGCCAGCGGACGAGGGGTCTTGAACATTCAGTACTTC
TRBV28	NA	few	TRBJ2-5	CASTPGQGQLETQYF	TGTGCCAGCACCCCAGGCCAGGGCCAGTTAGAGACCCAGTACTTC
TRBV5-5	TRBD1	many	TRBJ1-2	CASSHRTGGAESYGYTF	TGTGCCAGCAGCCACCGGACAGGGGGTGCGGAGAGCTATGGCTACACCTTC
TRBV5-5	NA	NA	TRBJ2-1	CASSLLQVSYNEQFF	TGTGCCAGCAGCTTGTTGCAGGTTTCCTACAATGAGCAGTTCTTC
TRBV29-1	NA	NA	TRBJ1-1	CSVSRDLGTEAFF	TGCAGCGTCAGCCGGGATCTGGGAACTGAAGCTTTCTTT
TRBV3-1	TRBD1	many	TRBJ1-1	CASSPGTGTTEAFF	TGTGCCAGCAGCCCCGGGACAGGAACCACTGAAGCTTTCTTT
TRBV25-1	NA	few	TRBJ1-3	CASSEGRGYSGNTIYF	TGTGCCAGCAGTGAAGGTAGAGGATACTCTGGAAACACCATATATTTT
TRBV11-2	TRBD2	NA	TRBJ2-3	CASSSGALAGGLVDTQYF	TGTGCCAGCAGCTCAGGGGCTCTAGCGGGGGGGCTGGTAGATACGCAGTATTTT
TRBV6-2/TRBV6-3	NA	NA	TRBJ1-1	CASSFGQFKRLNTEAFF	TGTGCCAGCAGTTTCGGACAGTTTAAGCGGCTGAACACTGAAGCTTTCTTT
TRBV2	NA	many	TRBJ2-3	CASSMDLGTDTQYF	TGTGCCAGCAGTATGGACTTGGGCACAGATACGCAGTATTTT
TRBV7-2	NA	NA	TRBJ1-5	CASTTGSGNQPQHF	TGTGCCAGCACCACAGGCTCCGGGAATCAGCCCCAGCATTTT
TRBV5-1	NA	few	TRBJ2-3	CASSPQGQRSTDTQYF	TGCGCCAGCAGCCCCCAAGGCCAAAGAAGCACAGATACGCAGTATTTT
TRBV6-1	NA	NA	TRBJ1-5	CASSEAGDREHF	TGTGCCAGCAGTGAAGCGGGTGACAGAGAGCATTTT
TRBV9	NA	few	TRBJ2-1	CASRARGDNEQFF	TGTGCCAGTCGGGCTAGGGGTGACAATGAGCAGTTCTTC
TRBV6-1	NA	few	TRBJ2-7	CASSSGRTPPYEQYF	TGTGCCAGCAGCTCGGGGCGTACCCCTCCCTACGAGCAGTACTTC
TRBV9	TRBD2	many	TRBJ2-1	CASSPGTSGSDEQFF	TGTGCCAGCAGCCCAGGGACTAGCGGGAGCGATGAGCAGTTCTTC
TRBV12-3/TRBV12-4	TRBD2	many	TRBJ2-1	CASSLIAGARNEQFF	TGTGCCAGCAGTTTAATAGCGGGAGCCCGCAATGAGCAGTTCTTC
TRBV6-5	NA	few	TRBJ2-1	CASSYSKGSYSSYNEQFF	TGTGCCAGCAGTTACTCGAAAGGGAGTTATAGCTCCTACAATGAGCAGTTCTTC
TRBV29-1	NA	few	TRBJ1-1	CSVGQVGTEAFF	TGCAGCGTTGGACAGGTCGGCACTGAAGCTTTCTTT
TRBV28	TRBD1	few	TRBJ2-5	CASSRDRGPLETQYF	TGTGCCAGCAGCAGGGACAGGGGGCCCCTAGAGACCCAGTACTTC
TRBV29-1	NA	NA	TRBJ2-2	CSVLIPVGNTGELFF	TGCAGCGTCCTCATCCCAGTTGGGAACACCGGGGAGCTGTTTTTT
TRBV12-3/TRBV12-4	TRBD2	NA	TRBJ2-7	CASSFYGGSGGEQYF	TGTGCCAGCAGTTTTTATGGCGGGAGTGGTGGTGAGCAGTACTTC
TRBV25-1	TRBD1	many	TRBJ1-2	CASSEQGAYGYTF	TGTGCCAGCAGTGAACAGGGGGCTTATGGCTACACCTTC
TRBV20-1	TRBD2	few	TRBJ2-5	CSARVRGEAQYF	TGCAGTGCTAGAGTGCGGGGGGAGGCCCAGTACTTC
TRBV25-1	TRBD2	few	TRBJ2-7	CASSGVGGPSEQYF	TGTGCCAGCAGTGGGGTGGGAGGGCCGTCCGAGCAGTACTTC
TRBV28	NA	few	TRBJ2-3	CASTPRQGHTDTQYF	TGTGCCAGCACTCCCCGTCAGGGCCACACAGATACGCAGTATTTT
TRBV12-3/TRBV12-4	NA	few	TRBJ1-5	CASSNRDSNQPQHF	TGTGCCAGCAGTAACCGGGATAGCAATCAGCCCCAGCATTTT
TRBV18	NA	few	TRBJ1-5	CASSPTSGTFGQPQHF	TGTGCCAGCTCACCTACCTCGGGGACTTTCGGTCAGCCCCAGCATTTT
TRBV5-1	NA	NA	TRBJ2-1	CASSLYGSGEYNEQFF	TGCGCCAGCAGCTTGTATGGGTCGGGAGAATACAATGAGCAGTTCTTC
TRBV2	TRBD2	NA	TRBJ2-3	CASSVRIAGGPGNTQYF	TGTGCCAGCAGCGTCCGGATAGCGGGAGGACCTGGAAATACGCAGTATTTT
TRBV10-1	NA	NA	TRBJ2-3	CASSDFQSTDTQYF	TGCGCCAGCAGTGATTTTCAGAGCACAGATACGCAGTATTTT
TRBV27	TRBD2	once	TRBJ2-1	CASSFPPRLAGENNEQFF	TGTGCCAGCAGTTTCCCCCCGAGACTAGCGGGGGAGAACAATGAGCAGTTCTTC
TRBV3-1	NA	few	TRBJ1-2	CASSQRTADGYTF	TGTGCCAGCAGCCAAAGGACGGCGGATGGCTACACCTTC
TRBV6-5	TRBD2	few	TRBJ2-2	CASSYSGLAGGPYTGELFF	TGTGCCAGCAGTTACTCTGGACTAGCGGGAGGGCCTTACACCGGGGAGCTGTTTTTT
TRBV7-2	NA	few	TRBJ2-2	CASSLMAENTGELFF	TGTGCCAGCAGCTTAATGGCGGAGAACACCGGGGAGCTGTTTTTT
TRBV20-1	NA	NA	TRBJ2-1	CSARDWGSGYNEQFF	TGCAGTGCTAGAGATTGGGGGAGCGGCTACAATGAGCAGTTCTTC
TRBV29-1	NA	many	TRBJ2-3	CSVERREVTDTQYF	TGCAGCGTTGAGCGGAGGGAGGTCACAGATACGCAGTATTTT
TRBV15	NA	many	TRBJ2-2	CATSRALVGQELFF	TGTGCCACCAGCAGAGCCTTGGTGGGGCAGGAGCTGTTTTTT
TRBV28	TRBD1	few	TRBJ2-3	CASSRRQGSSTDTQYF	TGTGCCAGCAGCCGAAGACAGGGATCGAGCACAGATACGCAGTATTTT
TRBV10-3	NA	many	TRBJ2-1	CAISDINEQFF	TGTGCCATCAGCGACATCAATGAGCAGTTCTTC
TRBV4-2	NA	NA	TRBJ1-1	CASSQDAARTFEAFF	TGTGCCAGCAGCCAAGATGCAGCCAGGACTTTCGAAGCTTTCTTT
TRBV7-6	NA	NA	TRBJ2-7	CASSFGASEQYF	TGTGCCAGCAGCTTTGGGGCTAGTGAGCAGTACTTC
TRBV6-6	NA	NA	TRBJ1-1	CASSTRQVEAFF	TGTGCCAGCAGTACAAGACAGGTGGAAGCTTTCTTT